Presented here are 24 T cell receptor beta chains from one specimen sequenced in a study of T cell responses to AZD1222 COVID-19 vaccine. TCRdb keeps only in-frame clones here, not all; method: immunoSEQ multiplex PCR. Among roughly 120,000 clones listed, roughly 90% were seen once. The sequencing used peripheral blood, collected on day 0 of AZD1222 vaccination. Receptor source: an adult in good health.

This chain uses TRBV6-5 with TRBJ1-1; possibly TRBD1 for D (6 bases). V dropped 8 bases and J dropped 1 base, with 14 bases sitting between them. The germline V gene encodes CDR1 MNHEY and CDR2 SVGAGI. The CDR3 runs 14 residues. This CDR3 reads CASCKRGGNTEAFF. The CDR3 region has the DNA TGTGCCAGCTGTAAAAGGGGGGGGAACACTGAAGCTTTCTTT.

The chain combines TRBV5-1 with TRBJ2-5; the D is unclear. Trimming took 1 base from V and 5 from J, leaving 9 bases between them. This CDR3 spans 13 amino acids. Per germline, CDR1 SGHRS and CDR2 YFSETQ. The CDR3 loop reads CASSLLAVETQYF. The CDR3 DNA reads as TGCGCCAGCAGCTTGTTGGCTGTCGAGACCCAGTACTTC.

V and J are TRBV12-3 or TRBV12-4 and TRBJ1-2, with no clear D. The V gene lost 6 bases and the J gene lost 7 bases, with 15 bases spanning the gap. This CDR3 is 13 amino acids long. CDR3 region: CASSHRRLGGYTF. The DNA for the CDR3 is TGTGCCAGCAGCCACCGCAGGTTGGGTGGCTACACCTTC.

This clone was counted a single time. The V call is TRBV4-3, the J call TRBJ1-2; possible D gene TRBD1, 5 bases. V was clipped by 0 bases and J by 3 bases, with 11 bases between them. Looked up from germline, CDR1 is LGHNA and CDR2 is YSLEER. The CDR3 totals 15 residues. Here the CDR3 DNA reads TGCGCCAGCAGCCAAGAGGGGCGCGGGGACTATGGCTACACCTTC. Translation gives CASSQEGRGDYGYTF.

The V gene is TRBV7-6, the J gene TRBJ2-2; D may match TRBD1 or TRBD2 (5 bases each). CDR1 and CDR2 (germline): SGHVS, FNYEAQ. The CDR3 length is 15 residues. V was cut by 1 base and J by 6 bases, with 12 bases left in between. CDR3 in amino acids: CASSLEVQGAGELFF. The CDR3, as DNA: TGTGCCAGCAGCTTAGAGGTCCAGGGAGCCGGGGAGCTGTTTTTT. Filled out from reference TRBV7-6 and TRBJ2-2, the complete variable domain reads GAGVSQSPRYKVTKRGQDVALRCDPISGHVSLYWYRQALGQGPEFLTYFNYEAQQDKSGLPNDRFSAERPEGSISTLTIQRTEQRDSAMYRCASSLEVQGAGELFFGEGSRLTVL.

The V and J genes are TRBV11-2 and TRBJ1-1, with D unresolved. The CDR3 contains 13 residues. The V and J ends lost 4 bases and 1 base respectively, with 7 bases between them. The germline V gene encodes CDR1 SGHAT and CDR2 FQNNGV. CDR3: CASSSRGNTEAFF. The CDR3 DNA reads TGTGCCAGCAGCTCCCGAGGGAACACTGAAGCTTTCTTT.

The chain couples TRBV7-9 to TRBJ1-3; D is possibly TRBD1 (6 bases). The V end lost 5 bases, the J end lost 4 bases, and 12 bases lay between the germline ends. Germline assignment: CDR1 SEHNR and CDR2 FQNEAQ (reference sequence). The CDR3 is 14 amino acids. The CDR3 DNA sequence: TGTGCCAGCAGCGCTGGACAGAAGGGAAACACCATATATTTT. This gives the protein CASSAGQKGNTIYF.

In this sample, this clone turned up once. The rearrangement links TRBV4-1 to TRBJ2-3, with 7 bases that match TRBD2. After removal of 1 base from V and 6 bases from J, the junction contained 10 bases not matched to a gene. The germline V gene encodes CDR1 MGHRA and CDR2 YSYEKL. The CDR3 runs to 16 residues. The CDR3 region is CASSQGLATGEDTQYF. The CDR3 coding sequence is TGCGCCAGCAGCCAAGGACTAGCTACGGGCGAGGATACGCAGTATTTT.

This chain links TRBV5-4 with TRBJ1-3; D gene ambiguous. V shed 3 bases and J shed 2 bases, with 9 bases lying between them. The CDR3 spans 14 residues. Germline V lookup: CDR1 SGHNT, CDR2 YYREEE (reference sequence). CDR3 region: CASSSTVPGNTIYF. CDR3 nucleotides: TGTGCCAGCAGCTCTACAGTTCCTGGAAACACCATATATTTT.

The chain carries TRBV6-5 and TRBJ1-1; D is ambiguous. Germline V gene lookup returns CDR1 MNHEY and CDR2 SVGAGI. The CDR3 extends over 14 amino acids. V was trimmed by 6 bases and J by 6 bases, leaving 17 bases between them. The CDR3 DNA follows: TGTGCCAGCAGAGTATTGGAGGGCCGGGCTGAAGCTTTCTTT. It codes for CASRVLEGRAEAFF.

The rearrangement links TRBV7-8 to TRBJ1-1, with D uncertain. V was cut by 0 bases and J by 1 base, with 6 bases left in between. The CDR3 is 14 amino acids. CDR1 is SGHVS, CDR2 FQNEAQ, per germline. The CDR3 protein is CASSLAARNTEAFF. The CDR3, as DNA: TGTGCCAGCAGCTTAGCGGCGAGGAACACTGAAGCTTTCTTT.

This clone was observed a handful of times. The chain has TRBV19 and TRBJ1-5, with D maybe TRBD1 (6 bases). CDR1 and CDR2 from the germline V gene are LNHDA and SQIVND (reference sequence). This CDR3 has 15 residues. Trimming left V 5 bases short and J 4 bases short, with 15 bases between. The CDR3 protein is CASSPPTGDNQPQHF. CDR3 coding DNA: TGTGCCAGTAGTCCACCGACAGGCGATAATCAGCCCCAGCATTTT.

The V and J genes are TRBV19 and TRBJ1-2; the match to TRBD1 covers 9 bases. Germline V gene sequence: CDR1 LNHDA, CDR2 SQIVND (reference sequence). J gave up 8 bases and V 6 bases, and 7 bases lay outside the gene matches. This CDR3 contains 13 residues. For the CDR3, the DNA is TGTGCCAGTAGATCGGGACAGGGAGGGGGCTACACCTTC. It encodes CASRSGQGGGYTF.

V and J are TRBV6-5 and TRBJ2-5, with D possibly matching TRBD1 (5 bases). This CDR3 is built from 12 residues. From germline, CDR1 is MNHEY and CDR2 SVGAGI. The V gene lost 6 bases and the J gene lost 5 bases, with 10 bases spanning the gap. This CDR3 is CASSQGGETQYF. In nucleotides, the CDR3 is TGTGCCAGCAGCCAGGGTGGGGAGACCCAGTACTTC.

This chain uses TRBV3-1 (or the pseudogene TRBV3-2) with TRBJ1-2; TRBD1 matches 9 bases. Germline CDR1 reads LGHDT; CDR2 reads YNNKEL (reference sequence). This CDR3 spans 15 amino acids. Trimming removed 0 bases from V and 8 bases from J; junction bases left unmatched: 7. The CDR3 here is CASSQERGQGKGYTF. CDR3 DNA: TGTGCCAGCAGCCAAGAACGGGGACAGGGTAAAGGCTACACCTTC.

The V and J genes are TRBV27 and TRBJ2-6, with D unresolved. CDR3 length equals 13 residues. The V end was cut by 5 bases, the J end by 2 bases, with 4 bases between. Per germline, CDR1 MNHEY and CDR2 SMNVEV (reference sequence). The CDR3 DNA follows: TGTGCCAGCAGTACGGCTGGGGCCAACGTCCTGACTTTC. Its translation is CASSTAGANVLTF.

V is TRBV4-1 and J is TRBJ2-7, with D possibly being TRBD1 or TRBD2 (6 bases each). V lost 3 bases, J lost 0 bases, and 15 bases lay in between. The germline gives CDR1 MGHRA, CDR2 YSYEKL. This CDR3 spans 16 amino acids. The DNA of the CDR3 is TGCGCCAGCAGCCAGAAGGGGGGAGGATCCTCCTACGAGCAGTACTTC. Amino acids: CASSQKGGGSSYEQYF.

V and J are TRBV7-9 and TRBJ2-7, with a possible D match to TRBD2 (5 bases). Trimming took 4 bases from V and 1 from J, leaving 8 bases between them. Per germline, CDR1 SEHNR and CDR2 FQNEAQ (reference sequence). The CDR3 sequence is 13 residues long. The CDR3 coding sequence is TGTGCCAGCAGCTCAAGGACTTCCTACGAGCAGTACTTC. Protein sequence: CASSSRTSYEQYF.

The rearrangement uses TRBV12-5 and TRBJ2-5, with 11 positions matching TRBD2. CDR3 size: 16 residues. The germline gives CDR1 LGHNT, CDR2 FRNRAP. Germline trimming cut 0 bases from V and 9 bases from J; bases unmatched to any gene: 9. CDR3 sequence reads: CASGLVLAGGIAAQYF. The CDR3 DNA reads TGTGCTAGTGGTTTGGTCCTAGCGGGGGGTATCGCGGCCCAGTACTTC.

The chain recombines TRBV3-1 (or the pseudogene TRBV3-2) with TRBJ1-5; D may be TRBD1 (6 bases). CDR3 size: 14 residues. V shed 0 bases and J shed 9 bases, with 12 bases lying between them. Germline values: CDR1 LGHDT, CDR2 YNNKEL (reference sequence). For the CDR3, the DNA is TGTGCCAGCAGCCAAGACGGGGGGCCGTTGCCCCAGCATTTT. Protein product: CASSQDGGPLPQHF.

CDR3 region: CATSRGQKKYRDLNEQFF. The DNA of the CDR3 is TGTGCCACCAGCAGAGGCCAAAAGAAATACAGGGATCTCAATGAGCAGTTCTTC. J is TRBJ2-1 and V is TRBV15, with D maybe TRBD1 (6 bases). Between the trimmed V and J ends, which lost 1 base and 6 bases, there was a span of 22 bases. CDR1 is LNHNV, CDR2 YYDKDF, per germline (reference sequence). This CDR3 spans 18 amino acids.

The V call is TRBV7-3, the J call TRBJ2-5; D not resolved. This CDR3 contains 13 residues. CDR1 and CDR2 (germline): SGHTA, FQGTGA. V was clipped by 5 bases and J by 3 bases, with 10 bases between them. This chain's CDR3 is CASSAPQEETQYF. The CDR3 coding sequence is TGTGCCAGCAGCGCCCCCCAGGAAGAGACCCAGTACTTC.

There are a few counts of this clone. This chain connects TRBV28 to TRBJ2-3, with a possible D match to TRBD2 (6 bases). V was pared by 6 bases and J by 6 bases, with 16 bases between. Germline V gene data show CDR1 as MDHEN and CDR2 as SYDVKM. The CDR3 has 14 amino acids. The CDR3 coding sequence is TGTGCCAGCAGGGTCGGCGGGGCGGTGGATACGCAGTATTTT. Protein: CASRVGGAVDTQYF.

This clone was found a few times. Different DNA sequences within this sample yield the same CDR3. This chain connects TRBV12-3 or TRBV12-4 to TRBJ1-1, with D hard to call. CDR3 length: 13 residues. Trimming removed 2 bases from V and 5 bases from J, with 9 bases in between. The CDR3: CASSLYRGTEAFF. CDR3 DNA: TGTGCCAGCAGTTTATATCGGGGTACTGAAGCTTTCTTT.